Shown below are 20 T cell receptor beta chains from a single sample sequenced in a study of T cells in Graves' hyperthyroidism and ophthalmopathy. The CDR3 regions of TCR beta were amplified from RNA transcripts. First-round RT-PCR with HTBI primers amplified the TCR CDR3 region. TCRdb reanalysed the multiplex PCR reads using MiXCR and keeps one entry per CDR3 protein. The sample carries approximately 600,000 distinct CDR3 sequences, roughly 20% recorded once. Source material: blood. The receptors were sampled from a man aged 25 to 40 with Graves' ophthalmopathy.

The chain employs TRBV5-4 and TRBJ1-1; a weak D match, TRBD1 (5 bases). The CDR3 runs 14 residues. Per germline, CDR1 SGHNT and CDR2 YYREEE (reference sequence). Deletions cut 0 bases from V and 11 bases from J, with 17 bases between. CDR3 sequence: CASSLGGGTRAAFF. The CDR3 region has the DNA TGTGCCAGCAGCTTGGGGGGAGGGACCCGGGCGGCTTTCTTT.

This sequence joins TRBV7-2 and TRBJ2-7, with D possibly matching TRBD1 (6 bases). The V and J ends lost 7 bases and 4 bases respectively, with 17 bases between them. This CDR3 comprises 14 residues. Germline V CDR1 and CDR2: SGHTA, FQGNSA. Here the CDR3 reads CASITGRNGYEQYF. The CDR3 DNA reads TGTGCCAGCATCACAGGGAGAAATGGGTACGAGCAGTACTTC. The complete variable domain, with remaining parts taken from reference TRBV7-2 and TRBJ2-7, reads GAGVSQSPSNKVTEKGKDVELRCDPISGHTALYWYRQSLGQGLEFLIYFQGNSAPDKSGLPSDRFSAERTGGSVSTLTIQRTQQEDSAVYLCASITGRNGYEQYFGPGTRLTVT.

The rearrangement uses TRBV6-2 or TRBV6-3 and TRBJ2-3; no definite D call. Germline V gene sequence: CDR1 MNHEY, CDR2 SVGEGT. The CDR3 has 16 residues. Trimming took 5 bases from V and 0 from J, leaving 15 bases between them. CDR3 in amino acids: CASSIGPGASTDTQYF. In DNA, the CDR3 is TGTGCCAGCAGTATCGGACCAGGCGCTAGCACAGATACGCAGTATTTT.

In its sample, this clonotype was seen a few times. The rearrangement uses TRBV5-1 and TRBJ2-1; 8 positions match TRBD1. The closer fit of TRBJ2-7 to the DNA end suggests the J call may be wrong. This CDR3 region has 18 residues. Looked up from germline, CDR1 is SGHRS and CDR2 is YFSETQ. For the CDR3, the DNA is TGCGCCAGCAGCTTGACCCGAGCCGGGACAGGAGAAAACAATGAGCAGTACTTC. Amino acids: CASSLTRAGTGENNEQYF.

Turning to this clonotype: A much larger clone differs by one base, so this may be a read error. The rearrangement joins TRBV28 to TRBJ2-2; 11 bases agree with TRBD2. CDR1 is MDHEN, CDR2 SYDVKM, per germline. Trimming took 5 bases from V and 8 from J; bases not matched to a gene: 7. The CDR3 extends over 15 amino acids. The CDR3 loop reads CASSPGLAAPGELFF. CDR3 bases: TGTGCCAGCAGTCCGGGACTAGCGGCTCCTGGGGAGCTGTTTTTT.

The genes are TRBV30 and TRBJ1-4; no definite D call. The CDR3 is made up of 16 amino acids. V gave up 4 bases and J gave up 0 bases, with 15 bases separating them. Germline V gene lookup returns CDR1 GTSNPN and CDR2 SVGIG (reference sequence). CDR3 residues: CAWMGSETATNEKLFF. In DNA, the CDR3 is TGTGCCTGGATGGGCAGCGAGACTGCAACTAATGAAAAACTGTTTTTT.

The CDR3 protein is CASSFGGATSYEQYF. Here the CDR3 DNA reads TGCGCCAGCAGCTTCGGTGGGGCCACTTCCTACGAGCAGTACTTC. This rearrangement joins TRBV5-1 to TRBJ2-7, with a weak D call TRBD1 (5 bases). CDR1 and CDR2 (germline): SGHRS, YFSETQ. Trimming shortened V by 2 bases and J by 1 base, and 13 bases separated the two germline ends. The CDR3 contains 15 residues.

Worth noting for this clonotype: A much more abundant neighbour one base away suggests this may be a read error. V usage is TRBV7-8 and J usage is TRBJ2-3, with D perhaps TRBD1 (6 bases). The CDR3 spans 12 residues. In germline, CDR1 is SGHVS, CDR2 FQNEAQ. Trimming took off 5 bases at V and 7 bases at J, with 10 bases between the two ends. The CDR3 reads CASSVTGNTQYF. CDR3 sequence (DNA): TGTGCCAGCAGCGTGACAGGAAATACGCAGTATTTT.

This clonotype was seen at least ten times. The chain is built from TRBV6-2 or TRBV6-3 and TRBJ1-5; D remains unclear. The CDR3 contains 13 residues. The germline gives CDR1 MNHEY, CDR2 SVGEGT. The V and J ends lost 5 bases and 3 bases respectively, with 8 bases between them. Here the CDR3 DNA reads TGTGCCAGCAGTACCTTAATCAATCAGCCCCAGCATTTT. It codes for CASSTLINQPQHF.

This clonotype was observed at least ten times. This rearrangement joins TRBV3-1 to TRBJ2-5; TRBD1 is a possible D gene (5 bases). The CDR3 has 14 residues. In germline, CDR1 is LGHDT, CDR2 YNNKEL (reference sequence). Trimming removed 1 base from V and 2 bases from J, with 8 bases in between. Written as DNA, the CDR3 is TGTGCCAGCAGCCAAGTAGGGGCACAAGAGACCCAGTACTTC. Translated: CASSQVGAQETQYF.

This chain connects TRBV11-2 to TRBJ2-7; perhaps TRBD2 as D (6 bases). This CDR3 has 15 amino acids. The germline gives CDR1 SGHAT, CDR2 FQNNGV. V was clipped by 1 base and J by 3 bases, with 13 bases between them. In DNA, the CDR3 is TGTGCCAGCAGCTTAGGCGGGACCCAATTCTACGAGCAGTACTTC. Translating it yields CASSLGGTQFYEQYF.

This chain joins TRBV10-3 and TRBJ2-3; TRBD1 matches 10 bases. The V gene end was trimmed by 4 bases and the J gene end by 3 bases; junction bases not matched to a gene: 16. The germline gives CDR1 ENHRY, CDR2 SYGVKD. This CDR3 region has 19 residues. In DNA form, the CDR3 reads TGTGCCATCAGTGGACCCGCCCCACCGGGACAGGGGAGGACAGATACGCAGTATTTT. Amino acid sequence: CAISGPAPPGQGRTDTQYF.

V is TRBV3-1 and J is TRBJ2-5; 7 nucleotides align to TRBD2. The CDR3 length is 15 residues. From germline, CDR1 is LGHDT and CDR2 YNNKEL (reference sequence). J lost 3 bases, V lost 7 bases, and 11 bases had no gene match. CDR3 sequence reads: CASIHQGTTKETQYF. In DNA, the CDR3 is TGTGCCAGCATTCACCAAGGGACTACCAAAGAGACCCAGTACTTC.

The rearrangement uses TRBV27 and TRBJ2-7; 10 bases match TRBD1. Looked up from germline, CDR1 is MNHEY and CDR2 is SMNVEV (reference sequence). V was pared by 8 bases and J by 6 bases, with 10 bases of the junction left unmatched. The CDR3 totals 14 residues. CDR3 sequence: CASGEGQGRPEQYF. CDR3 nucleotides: TGTGCCAGCGGGGAGGGACAGGGGCGTCCCGAGCAGTACTTC.

The CDR3 DNA reads TGTGCCATTGGGGCCGGGGAGCTGTTTTTT. Amino acids: CAIGAGELFF. The genes are TRBV7-9 and TRBJ2-2; no firm D call. With 10 bases removed from V and 6 bases from J, the gap between germline ends came to 6 bases. This CDR3 contains 10 residues. The germline CDR1 and CDR2 sequences are SEHNR and FQNEAQ (reference sequence).

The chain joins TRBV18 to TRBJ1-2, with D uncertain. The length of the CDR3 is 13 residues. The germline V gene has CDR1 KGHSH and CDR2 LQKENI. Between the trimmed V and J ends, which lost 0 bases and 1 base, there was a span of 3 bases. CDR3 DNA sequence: TGTGCCAGCTCACCACCCCATAACTATGGCTACACCTTC. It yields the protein CASSPPHNYGYTF.

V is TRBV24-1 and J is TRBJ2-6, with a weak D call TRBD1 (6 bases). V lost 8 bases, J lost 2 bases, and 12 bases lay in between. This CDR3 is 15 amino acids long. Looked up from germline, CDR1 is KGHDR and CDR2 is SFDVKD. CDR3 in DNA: TGTGCCACCAAACAACAGGGTACTGGGGCCAACGTCCTGACTTTC. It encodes CATKQQGTGANVLTF.

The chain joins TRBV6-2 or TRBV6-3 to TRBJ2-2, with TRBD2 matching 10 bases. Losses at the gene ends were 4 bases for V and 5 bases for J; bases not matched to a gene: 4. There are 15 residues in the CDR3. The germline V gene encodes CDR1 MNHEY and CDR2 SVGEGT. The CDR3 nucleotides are TGTGCCAGCAGTTCGATAGCGGGAGGTACCGGGGAGCTGTTTTTT. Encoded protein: CASSSIAGGTGELFF.

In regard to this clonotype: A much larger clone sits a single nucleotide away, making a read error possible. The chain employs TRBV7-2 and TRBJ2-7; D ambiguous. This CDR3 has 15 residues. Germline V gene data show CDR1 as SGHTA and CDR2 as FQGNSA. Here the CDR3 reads CANSLENRFSYEQYF. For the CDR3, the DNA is TGTGCCAACAGCTTAGAGAACAGATTTTCCTACGAGCAGTACTTC.

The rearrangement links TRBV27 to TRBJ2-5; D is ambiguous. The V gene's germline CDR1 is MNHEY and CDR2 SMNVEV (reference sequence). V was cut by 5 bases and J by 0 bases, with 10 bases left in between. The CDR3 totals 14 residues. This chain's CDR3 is CASSLTVYQETQYF. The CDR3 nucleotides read TGTGCCAGCAGTCTAACCGTGTACCAAGAGACCCAGTACTTC.